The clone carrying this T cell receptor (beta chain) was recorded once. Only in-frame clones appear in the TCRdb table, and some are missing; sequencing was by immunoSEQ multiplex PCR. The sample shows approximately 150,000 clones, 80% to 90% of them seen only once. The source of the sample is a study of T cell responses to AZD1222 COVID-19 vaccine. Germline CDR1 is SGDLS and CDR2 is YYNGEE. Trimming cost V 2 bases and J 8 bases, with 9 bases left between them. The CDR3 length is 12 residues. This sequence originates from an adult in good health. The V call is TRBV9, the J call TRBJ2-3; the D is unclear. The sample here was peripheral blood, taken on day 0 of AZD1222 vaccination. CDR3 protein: CASSVNAGTQYF. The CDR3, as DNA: TGTGCCAGCAGCGTTAACGCAGGTACGCAGTATTTT.